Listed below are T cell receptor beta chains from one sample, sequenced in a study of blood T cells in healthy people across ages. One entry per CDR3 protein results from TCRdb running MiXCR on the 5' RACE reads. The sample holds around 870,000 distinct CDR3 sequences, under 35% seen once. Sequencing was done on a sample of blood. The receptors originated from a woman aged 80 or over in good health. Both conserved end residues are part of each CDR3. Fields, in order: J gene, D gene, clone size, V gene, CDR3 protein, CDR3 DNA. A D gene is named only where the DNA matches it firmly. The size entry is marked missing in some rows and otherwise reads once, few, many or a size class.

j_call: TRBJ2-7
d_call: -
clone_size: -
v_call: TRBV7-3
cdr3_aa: CASSPPWAPPGGNEQYF
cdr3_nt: TGCGCCAGCAGCCCTCCGTGGGCACCCCCAGGAGGGAATGAGCAGTACTTC

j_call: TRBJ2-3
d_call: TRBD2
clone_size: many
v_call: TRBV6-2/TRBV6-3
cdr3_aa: CASSYERGNTDTQYF
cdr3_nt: TGTGCCAGCAGTTACGAGCGGGGGAACACAGATACGCAGTATTTT

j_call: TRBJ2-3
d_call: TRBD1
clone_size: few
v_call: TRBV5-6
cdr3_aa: CASSWGTGKVTQYF
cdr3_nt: TGTGCCAGCAGCTGGGGGACAGGGAAGGTCACGCAGTATTTT

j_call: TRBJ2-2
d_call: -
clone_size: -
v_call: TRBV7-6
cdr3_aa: CASSQQDTGELFF
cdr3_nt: TGTGCCAGCAGCCAACAAGACACCGGGGAGCTGTTTTTT

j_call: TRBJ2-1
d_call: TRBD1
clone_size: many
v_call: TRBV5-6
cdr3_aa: CASSLRGWRTGSYNEQFF
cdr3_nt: TGTGCCAGCAGCTTGAGGGGTTGGCGGACAGGGTCATACAATGAGCAGTTCTTC

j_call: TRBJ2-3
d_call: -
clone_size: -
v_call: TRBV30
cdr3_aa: CAWGITDTQYF
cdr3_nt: TGTGCCTGGGGGATCACAGATACGCAGTATTTT

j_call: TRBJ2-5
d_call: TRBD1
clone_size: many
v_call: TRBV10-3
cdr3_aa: CAIQGSNGETQYF
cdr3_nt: TGTGCCATACAGGGGAGCAACGGAGAGACCCAGTACTTC

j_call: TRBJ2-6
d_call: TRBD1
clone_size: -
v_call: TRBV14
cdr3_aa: CASSPRDSSLGANVLTF
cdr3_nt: TGTGCCAGCAGCCCCCGGGACAGTTCTCTGGGGGCCAACGTCCTGACTTTC

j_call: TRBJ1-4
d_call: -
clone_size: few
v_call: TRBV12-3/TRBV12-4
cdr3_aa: CASSSSIRNEKLFF
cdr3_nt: TGTGCCAGCAGTTCATCCATACGCAATGAAAAACTGTTTTTT

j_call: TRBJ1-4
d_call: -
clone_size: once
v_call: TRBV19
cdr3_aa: CASSARLATNEKLFF
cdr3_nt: TGTGCCAGTAGTGCCCGACTGGCAACTAATGAAAAACTGTTTTTT

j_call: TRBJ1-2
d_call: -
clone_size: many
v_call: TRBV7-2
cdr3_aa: CASSVYSYGYTF
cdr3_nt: TGTGCCAGCAGCGTATACAGTTATGGCTACACCTTC

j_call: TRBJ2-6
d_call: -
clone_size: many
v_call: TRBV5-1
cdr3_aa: CASSLQGSVSGANVLTF
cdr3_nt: TGCGCCAGCAGCTTGCAGGGATCGGTGTCTGGGGCCAACGTCCTGACTTTC

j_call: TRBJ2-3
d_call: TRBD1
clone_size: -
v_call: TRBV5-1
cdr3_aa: CASSWTGDKDTQYF
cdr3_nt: TGCGCCAGCAGCTGGACAGGGGACAAGGATACGCAGTATTTT

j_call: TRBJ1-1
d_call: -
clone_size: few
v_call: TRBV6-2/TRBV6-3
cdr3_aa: CASSYPGYTEAFF
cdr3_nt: TGTGCCAGCAGTTACCCGGGATACACTGAAGCTTTCTTT

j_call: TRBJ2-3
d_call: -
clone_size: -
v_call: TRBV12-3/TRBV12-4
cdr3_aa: CASSQDGMSTDAQYF
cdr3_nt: TGTGCCAGCAGTCAGGACGGAATGAGCACAGATGCGCAGTATTTT

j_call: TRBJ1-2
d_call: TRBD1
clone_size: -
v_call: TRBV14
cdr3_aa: CASSRRQGAINYGYTF
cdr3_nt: TGTGCCAGCAGCCGCCGGCAGGGGGCAATTAACTATGGCTACACCTTC

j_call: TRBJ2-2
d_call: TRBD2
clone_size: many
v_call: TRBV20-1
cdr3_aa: CSASPTSGGRTGELFF
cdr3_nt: TGCAGTGCTAGCCCTACTAGCGGGGGACGAACCGGGGAGCTGTTTTTT

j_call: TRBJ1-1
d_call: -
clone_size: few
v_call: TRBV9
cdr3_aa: CASSSRGGSYTEAFF
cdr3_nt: TGTGCCAGCAGCTCTCGGGGGGGTTCGTACACTGAAGCTTTCTTT

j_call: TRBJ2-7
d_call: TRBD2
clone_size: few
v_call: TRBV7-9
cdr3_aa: CASSPLSGGASEQYF
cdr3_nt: TGTGCCAGCAGCCCTTTAAGCGGGGGGGCTTCCGAGCAGTACTTC

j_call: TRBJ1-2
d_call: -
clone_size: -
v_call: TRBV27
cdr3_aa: CASSLRQGYYGYTF
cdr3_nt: TGTGCCAGCAGTTTAAGGCAGGGGTACTATGGCTACACCTTC

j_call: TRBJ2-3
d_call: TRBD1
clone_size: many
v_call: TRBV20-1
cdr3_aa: CSARRPFGQGEEGTQYF
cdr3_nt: TGCAGTGCCCGGCGGCCTTTTGGACAGGGAGAGGAAGGTACGCAGTATTTT

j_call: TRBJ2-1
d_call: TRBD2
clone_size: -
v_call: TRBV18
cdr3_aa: CASSPSSSRGGPNEQFF
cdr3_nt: TGTGCCAGCTCACCTTCGTCTTCTCGGGGGGGCCCCAATGAGCAGTTCTTC

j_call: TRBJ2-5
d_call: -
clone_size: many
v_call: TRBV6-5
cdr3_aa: CASSSISGRQETQYF
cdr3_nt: TGTGCCAGCAGTTCCATCTCAGGCAGGCAAGAGACCCAGTACTTC

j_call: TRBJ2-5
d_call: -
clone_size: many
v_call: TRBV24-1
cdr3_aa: CATSDLRETQYF
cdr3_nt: TGTGCCACCAGTGATTTGCGGGAGACCCAGTACTTC

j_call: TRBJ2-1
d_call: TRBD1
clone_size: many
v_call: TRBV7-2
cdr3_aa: CASSLADRGNEQFF
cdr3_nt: TGTGCCAGCAGCTTAGCGGACAGGGGGAATGAGCAGTTCTTC

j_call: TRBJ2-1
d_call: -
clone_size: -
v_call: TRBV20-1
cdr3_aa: CSAFRNGEQFF
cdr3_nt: TGCAGTGCTTTCCGGAACGGTGAGCAGTTCTTC

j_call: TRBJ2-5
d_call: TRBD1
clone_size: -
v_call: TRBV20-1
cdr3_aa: CSARGTDPIVEQYF
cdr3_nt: TGCAGTGCTAGGGGGACAGACCCGATTGTTGAGCAGTACTTC

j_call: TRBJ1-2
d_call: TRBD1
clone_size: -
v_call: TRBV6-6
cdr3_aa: CASTHTGPGQGRNGYTF
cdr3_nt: TGTGCCAGCACCCATACGGGCCCGGGACAGGGTCGGAATGGCTACACCTTC

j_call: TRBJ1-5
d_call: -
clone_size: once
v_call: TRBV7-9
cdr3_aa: CASSLTPTRDKYQPQHF
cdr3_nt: TGTGCCAGCAGCTTAACCCCTACCCGGGACAAATATCAGCCCCAGCATTTT

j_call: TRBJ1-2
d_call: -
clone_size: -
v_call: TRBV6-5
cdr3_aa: CASSYGGQPYGYTF
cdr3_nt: TGTGCCAGCAGTTACGGTGGGCAGCCCTATGGCTACACCTTC

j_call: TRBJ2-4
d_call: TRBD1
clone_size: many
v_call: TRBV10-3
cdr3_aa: CAISEGTAYKNIQYF
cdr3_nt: TGTGCCATCAGTGAAGGGACAGCCTACAAAAACATTCAGTACTTC

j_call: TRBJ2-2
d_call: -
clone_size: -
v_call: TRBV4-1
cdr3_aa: CASSQEGRTGELFF
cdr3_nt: TGCGCCAGCAGCCAAGAGGGGCGAACCGGGGAGCTGTTTTTT

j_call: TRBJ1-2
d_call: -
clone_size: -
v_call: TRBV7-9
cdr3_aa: CASSPDHFNYGYTF
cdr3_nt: TGTGCCAGCAGCCCAGATCACTTTAACTATGGCTACACCTTC

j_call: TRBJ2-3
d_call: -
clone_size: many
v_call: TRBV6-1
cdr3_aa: CASRIQEGVPDTQYF
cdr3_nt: TGTGCCAGCAGGATACAGGAGGGGGTCCCAGATACGCAGTATTTT

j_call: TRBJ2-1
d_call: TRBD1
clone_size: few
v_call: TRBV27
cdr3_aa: CASSFSTGESYNEQFF
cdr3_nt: TGTGCCAGCAGTTTCTCAACAGGGGAATCCTACAATGAGCAGTTCTTC

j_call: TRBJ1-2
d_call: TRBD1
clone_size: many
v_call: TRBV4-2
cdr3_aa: CASSQDRSPGQVLYGYTF
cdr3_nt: TGTGCCAGCAGCCAAGATAGGAGTCCGGGACAGGTACTCTATGGCTACACCTTC

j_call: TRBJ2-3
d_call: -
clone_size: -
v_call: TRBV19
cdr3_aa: CASSPTSSTDTQYF
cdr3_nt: TGTGCCAGTAGTCCGACTAGTAGCACAGATACGCAGTATTTT

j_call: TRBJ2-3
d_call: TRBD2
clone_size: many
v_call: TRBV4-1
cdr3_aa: CASSHPGLATDTQYF
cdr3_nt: TGCGCCAGCAGCCACCCGGGACTAGCGACAGATACGCAGTATTTT

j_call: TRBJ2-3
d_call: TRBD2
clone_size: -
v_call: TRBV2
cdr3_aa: CASTKSRTRTADTQYF
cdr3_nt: TGTGCCAGCACCAAATCCAGGACTAGGACCGCAGATACGCAGTATTTT

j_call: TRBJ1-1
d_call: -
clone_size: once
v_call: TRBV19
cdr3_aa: CASTLQTPNTEAFF
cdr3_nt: TGTGCCAGTACACTCCAGACTCCGAACACTGAAGCTTTCTTT

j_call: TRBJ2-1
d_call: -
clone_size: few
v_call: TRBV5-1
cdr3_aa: CASAVSAANEQFF
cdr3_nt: TGCGCCTCAGCAGTGAGCGCCGCCAATGAGCAGTTCTTC

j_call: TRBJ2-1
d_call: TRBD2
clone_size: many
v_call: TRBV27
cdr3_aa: CASSPPGGVTYNEQFF
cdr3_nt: TGTGCCAGCAGTCCTCCCGGGGGGGTTACCTACAATGAGCAGTTCTTC

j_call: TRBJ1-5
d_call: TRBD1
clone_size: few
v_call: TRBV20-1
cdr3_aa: CSASVTGAGQPQHF
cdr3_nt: TGCAGTGCTAGCGTCACAGGGGCGGGTCAGCCCCAGCATTTT

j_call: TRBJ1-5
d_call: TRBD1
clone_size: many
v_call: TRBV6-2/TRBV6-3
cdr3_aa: CASNWDRGSNQPQHF
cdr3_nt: TGTGCCAGCAACTGGGACAGGGGTAGCAATCAGCCCCAGCATTTT

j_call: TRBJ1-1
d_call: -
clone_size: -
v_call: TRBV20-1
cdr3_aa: CSAYRQGARTEAFF
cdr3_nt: TGCAGTGCTTACCGGCAGGGAGCGAGAACTGAAGCTTTCTTT

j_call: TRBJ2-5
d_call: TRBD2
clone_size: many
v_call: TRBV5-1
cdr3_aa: CASSSGGDQETQYF
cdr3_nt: TGCGCCAGCAGCTCCGGGGGGGACCAAGAGACCCAGTACTTC

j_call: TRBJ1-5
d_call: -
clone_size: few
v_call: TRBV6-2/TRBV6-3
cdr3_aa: CASRDQGISGQPQHF
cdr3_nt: TGTGCCAGCAGAGACCAGGGAATAAGCGGTCAGCCCCAGCATTTT

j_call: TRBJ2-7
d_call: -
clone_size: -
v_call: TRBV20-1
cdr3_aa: CSARSQGGPYEQYF
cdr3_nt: TGCAGTGCTAGATCCCAGGGGGGACCCTACGAGCAGTACTTC

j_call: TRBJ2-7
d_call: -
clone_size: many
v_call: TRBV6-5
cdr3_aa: CASSKQRSSYEQYF
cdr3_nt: TGTGCCAGCAGCAAACAGCGTAGCTCCTACGAGCAGTACTTC